What follows are 6 T cell receptor beta chains derived from one specimen sequenced in a study of blood T cell repertoires in COVID-19 (dated by TCRdb to about 2020). To prepare the library, the immunoSEQ multiplex PCR assay was applied. The table was pulled from immuneACCESS by TCRdb, which kept in-frame rearrangements only. Such tables lose some clones; where checked, under half of the loss comes from unresolved V genes, and the rest has no known cause. Present in this sample are about 140,000 clones, roughly 88% of which were seen just once. The top ten constitute roughly a tenth of the sample. Sequenced input: peripheral blood. The receptors derive from a man in his 60s with active or convalescent COVID-19.

The chain uses TRBV7-3 and TRBJ2-3, with 7 bases matching TRBD2. Germline-derived CDR1 and CDR2 are SGHTA and FQGTGA. Trimming removed 4 bases from V and 4 bases from J; junction bases left unmatched: 8. This CDR3 has 15 amino acids. The CDR3 reads CASSWGSGTSDTQYF. In DNA form, the CDR3 reads TGTGCCAGCAGCTGGGGCAGCGGGACCTCAGATACGCAGTATTTT.

This rearrangement joins TRBV2 to TRBJ2-7, with D perhaps TRBD2 (6 bases). The CDR3 runs 13 residues. CDR1 and CDR2 (germline): SNHLY, FYNNEI. V gave up 4 bases and J gave up 7 bases, with 14 bases separating them. The CDR3 reads CASSVDYLGEQYF. The CDR3 nucleotides read TGTGCCAGCAGTGTGGACTACTTGGGGGAGCAGTACTTC.

This chain links TRBV3-1 (or the pseudogene TRBV3-2) with TRBJ2-2; 8 positions match TRBD2. CDR1 and CDR2 from the germline V gene are LGHDT and YNNKEL (reference sequence). This CDR3 region has 16 residues. Trimming cost V 5 bases and J 4 bases; bases outside gene matches: 9. The CDR3 sequence: CASSLVGTRRTGELFF. The CDR3 nucleotides read TGTGCCAGCAGCTTAGTCGGGACTAGGCGCACCGGGGAGCTGTTTTTT.

This chain connects TRBV7-5 to TRBJ2-1; the DNA was not used to check the table's D call, TRBD2. TRBV7-5 is given as a pseudogene. This CDR3 has 16 amino acids. DNA for the CDR3: TGTGCCAGAAGCTCGTATCTAGAGGAGACCTACAATGAGCAGTTCTTC. This encodes CARSSYLEETYNEQFF.

The chain joins TRBV28 to TRBJ1-2; D perhaps matches TRBD1 (6 bases). This CDR3 region has 15 residues. V was pared by 4 bases and J by 5 bases, with 17 bases between. CDR1 and CDR2 from the germline V gene are MDHEN and SYDVKM. The CDR3 nucleotides are TGTGCCAGCAGTTCCCCGGGACATCGTATTTATGGCTACACCTTC. It codes for CASSSPGHRIYGYTF.

The rearrangement links TRBV19 to TRBJ1-5; D uncertain. The CDR3 extends over 15 amino acids. Germline CDR1 LNHDA, CDR2 SQIVND (reference sequence). Trimming took off 5 bases at V and 0 bases at J, with 11 bases between the two ends. CDR3 DNA sequence: TGTGCCAGTAGTCCGTCGGGTTATAGCAATCAGCCCCAGCATTTT. Translated, it gives CASSPSGYSNQPQHF.